This T cell receptor beta chain was profiled in a study of technical replicates of blood from a few donors. Clones were read by immunoSEQ multiplex PCR, and TCRdb kept only the in-frame ones, dropping some. This sample has about 59,000 clones, with 93% found just once. V lost 4 bases and J 6 bases, leaving 16 bases between the germline ends. The CDR3 covers 15 residues. Germline lookup yields CDR1 WNHNN and CDR2 SYGVQD (reference sequence). The V and J genes are TRBV10-1 and TRBJ2-1; D unclear. This sequence was found in a human donor in good health. Some clones in this sample may be carry-over from other donors' samples. Sequenced material: PBMCs. The CDR3 nucleotides are TGCGCCAGCAGTGCCTACTGGAGTCGTCCCAATGAGCAGTTCTTC. This gives the protein CASSAYWSRPNEQFF.